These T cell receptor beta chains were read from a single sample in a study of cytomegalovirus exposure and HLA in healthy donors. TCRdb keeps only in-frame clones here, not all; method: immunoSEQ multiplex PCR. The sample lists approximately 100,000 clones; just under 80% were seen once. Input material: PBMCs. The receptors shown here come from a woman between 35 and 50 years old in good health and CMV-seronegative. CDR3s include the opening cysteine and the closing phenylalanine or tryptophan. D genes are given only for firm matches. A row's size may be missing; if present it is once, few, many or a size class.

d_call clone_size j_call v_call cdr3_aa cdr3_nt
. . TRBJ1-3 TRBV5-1 CASSLGYRASGNTIYF TGCGCCAGCAGCTTGGGTTACAGGGCCTCTGGAAACACCATATATTTT
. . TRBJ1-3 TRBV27 CASRRSSGNTIYF TGTGCCAGCAGGAGGAGCTCTGGAAACACCATATATTTT
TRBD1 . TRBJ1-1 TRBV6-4 CASSDQGDRGRFF TGTGCCAGCAGTGATCAAGGGGACAGGGGGCGGTTCTTT
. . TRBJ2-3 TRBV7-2 CASSFLTDTQYF TGTGCCAGCAGCTTCCTAACGGATACGCAGTATTTT
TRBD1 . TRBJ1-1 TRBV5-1 CASSQTGTGATEAFF TGCGCCAGCAGCCAAACCGGGACAGGGGCCACTGAAGCTTTCTTT
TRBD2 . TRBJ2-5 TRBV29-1 CSTGLAEETQYF TGCAGCACGGGACTAGCGGAAGAGACCCAGTACTTC
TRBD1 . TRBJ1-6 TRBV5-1 CASSRTTGERASPLHF TGCGCCAGCAGCAGAACCACAGGGGAGCGGGCTTCACCCCTCCACTTT
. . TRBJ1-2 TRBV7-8 CASSFEAATNYGYTF TGTGCCAGCAGCTTTGAGGCCGCTACTAACTATGGCTACACCTTC
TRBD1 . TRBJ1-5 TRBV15 CATRTGQGAIHQPQHF TGTGCCACCAGAACGGGACAGGGGGCCATCCATCAGCCCCAGCATTTT
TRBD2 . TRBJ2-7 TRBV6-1 CASSGPRTSGSSYEQYF TGTGCCAGCAGTGGTCCAAGGACTAGCGGCAGCTCCTACGAGCAGTACTTC
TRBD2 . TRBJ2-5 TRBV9 CASSVTSGVTETQYF TGTGCCAGCAGCGTAACTAGCGGGGTTACGGAGACCCAGTACTTC
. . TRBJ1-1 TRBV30 CAWSAVQRGTEAFF TGTGCCTGGAGTGCAGTACAAAGGGGCACTGAAGCTTTCTTT
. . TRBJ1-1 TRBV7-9 CASSLYTEAFF TGTGCCAGCAGCCTCTACACTGAAGCTTTCTTT
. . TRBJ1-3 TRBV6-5 CASSRDTSGNTIYF TGTGCCAGCAGCCGAGACACCTCTGGAAACACCATATATTTT
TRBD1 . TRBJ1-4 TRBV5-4 CASSRDRGITEKLFF TGTGCCAGCAGCAGGGACAGGGGGATTACTGAAAAACTGTTTTTT
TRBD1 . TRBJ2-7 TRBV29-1 CSVTGGNRNEQYF TGCAGCGTTACAGGGGGGAATAGGAACGAGCAGTACTTC
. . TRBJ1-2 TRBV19 CASSPPDSASSF TGTGCCAGTAGTCCTCCAGATTCTGCCAGTTCCTTC
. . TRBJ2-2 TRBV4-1 CASSHPGRDSGELFF TGCGCCAGCAGCCACCCCGGACGGGACTCCGGGGAGCTGTTTTTT
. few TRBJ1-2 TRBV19 CASSMVADYGYPF TGTGCCAGTAGTATGGTGGCGGACTATGGCTACCCCTTC
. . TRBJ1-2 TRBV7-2 CASSLAVTIGAGDYYGYTF TGTGCCAGCAGCTTAGCGGTAACAATTGGAGCCGGGGACTACTATGGCTACACCTTC
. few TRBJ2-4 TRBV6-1 CASSFDRKNIQYF TGTGCCAGCAGCTTCGACAGGAAAAACATTCAGTACTTC
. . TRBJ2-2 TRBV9 CASSVGQANTGELFF TGTGCCAGCAGCGTAGGTCAGGCCAACACCGGGGAGCTGTTTTTT
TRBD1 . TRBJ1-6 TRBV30 CAWSPGRDRIPPLHF TGTGCCTGGAGTCCGGGGAGGGACAGGATACCACCCCTCCACTTT
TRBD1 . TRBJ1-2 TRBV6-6 CASRTGDYGYTF TGTGCCAGCCGGACAGGGGACTATGGCTACACCTTC
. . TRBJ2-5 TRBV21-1 CASSKREGGETQYF TGTGCCAGCAGCAAAAGGGAGGGTGGGGAGACCCAGTACTTC
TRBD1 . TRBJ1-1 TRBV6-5 CASSYARQGEAFF TGTGCCAGCAGTTACGCGCGACAGGGAGAGGCTTTCTTT
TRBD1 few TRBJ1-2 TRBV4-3 CASSQDLGQGANYGYTF TGCGCCAGCAGCCAAGACCTTGGACAGGGGGCTAACTATGGCTACACCTTC